This T cell receptor beta chain was profiled in a study of blood T cell repertoires in COVID-19. In the study overall: PBMCs, B-cell-depleted T cells, or T cells were the source of the cDNA or gDNA that made up the material.

This CDR3 spans 14 amino acids. Looked up from germline, CDR1 is SGDLS and CDR2 is YYNGEE. Trimming cost V 3 bases and J 3 bases; bases outside gene matches: 3. Original data processing: Reference gene primer amplification yielded estimated nucleated cell counts. The assay was immunoSEQ multiplex PCR, and TCRdb's table has in-frame clones only and misses some. Clone size and the V and J calls come from that table; the DNA yielded D and trimming. This sample has roughly 350,000 clones, with around nine tenths found just once. The sequenced material came from peripheral blood. The chain links TRBV9 to TRBJ2-1, with 7 bases lining up with TRBD1. The receptor was isolated from a woman aged 45-65 years with active or convalescent COVID-19. CDR3 nucleotides: TGTGCCAGCAGCGAGGGGGCATACTACAATGAGCAGTTCTTC. This sequence encodes CASSEGAYYNEQFF.